The present TCR beta chain was sequenced within a study of blood T cell repertoires in COVID-19. Across the whole study: Collection of acute and convalescent COVID-19 samples took place in the United States, Italy and Spain. PBMCs, B-cell-depleted T cells, or T cells provided the cDNA or gDNA that made up the material.

Original methodology: For nucleated cells, counts were estimated from reference gene primer amplification. The method was immunoSEQ multiplex PCR; TCRdb's version includes in-frame clones alone and lacks a portion of them. V, J and clone size reflect that table, while D and trimming were determined from the DNA. The data hold roughly 460,000 clones, with around 90% observed a single time. Germline CDR1 reads MNHEY; CDR2 reads SVGAGI. The CDR3 is 15 residues long. The germline V and J ends were trimmed by 4 bases and 0 bases, with 10 bases remaining between them. Seattle participants joined during active infection and were tracked over time.

The sample was peripheral blood. The source is a man aged 18 to 29 with COVID-19, enrolled during active disease. The V and J genes are TRBV6-5 and TRBJ1-3; the D is unclear. The CDR3 bases are TGTGCCAGCAGTTTGGACGGGAGCTCTGGAAACACCATATATTTT. It is translated as CASSLDGSSGNTIYF.